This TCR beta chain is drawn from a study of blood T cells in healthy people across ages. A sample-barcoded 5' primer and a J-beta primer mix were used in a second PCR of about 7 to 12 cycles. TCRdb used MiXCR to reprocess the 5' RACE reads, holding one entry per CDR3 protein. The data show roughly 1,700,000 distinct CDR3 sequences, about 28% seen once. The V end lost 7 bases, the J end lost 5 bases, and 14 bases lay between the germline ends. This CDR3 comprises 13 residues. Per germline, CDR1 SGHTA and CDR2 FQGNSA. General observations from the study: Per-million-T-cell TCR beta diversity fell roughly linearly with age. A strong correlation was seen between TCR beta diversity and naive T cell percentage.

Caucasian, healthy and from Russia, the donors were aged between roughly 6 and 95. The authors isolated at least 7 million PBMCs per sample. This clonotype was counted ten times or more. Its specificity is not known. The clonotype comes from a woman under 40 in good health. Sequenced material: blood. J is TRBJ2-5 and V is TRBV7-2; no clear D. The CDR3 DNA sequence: TGTGCCAGCATCGCATTGAATGAGGAGACCCAGTACTTC. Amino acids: CASIALNEETQYF.